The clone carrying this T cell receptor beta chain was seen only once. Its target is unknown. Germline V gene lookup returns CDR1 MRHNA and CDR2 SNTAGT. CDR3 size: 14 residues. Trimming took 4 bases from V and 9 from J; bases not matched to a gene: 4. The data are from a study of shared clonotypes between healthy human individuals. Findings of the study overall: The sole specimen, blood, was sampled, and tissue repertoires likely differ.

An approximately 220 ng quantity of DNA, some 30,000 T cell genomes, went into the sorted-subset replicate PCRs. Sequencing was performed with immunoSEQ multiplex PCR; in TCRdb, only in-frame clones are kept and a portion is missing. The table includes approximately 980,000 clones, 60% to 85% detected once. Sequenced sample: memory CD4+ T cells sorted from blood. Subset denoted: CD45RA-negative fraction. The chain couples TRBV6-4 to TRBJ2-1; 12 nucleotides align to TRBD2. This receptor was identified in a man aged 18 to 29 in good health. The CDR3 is CASSATSGRGEQFF. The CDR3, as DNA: TGTGCCAGCAGTGCGACTAGCGGGAGAGGTGAGCAGTTCTTC.